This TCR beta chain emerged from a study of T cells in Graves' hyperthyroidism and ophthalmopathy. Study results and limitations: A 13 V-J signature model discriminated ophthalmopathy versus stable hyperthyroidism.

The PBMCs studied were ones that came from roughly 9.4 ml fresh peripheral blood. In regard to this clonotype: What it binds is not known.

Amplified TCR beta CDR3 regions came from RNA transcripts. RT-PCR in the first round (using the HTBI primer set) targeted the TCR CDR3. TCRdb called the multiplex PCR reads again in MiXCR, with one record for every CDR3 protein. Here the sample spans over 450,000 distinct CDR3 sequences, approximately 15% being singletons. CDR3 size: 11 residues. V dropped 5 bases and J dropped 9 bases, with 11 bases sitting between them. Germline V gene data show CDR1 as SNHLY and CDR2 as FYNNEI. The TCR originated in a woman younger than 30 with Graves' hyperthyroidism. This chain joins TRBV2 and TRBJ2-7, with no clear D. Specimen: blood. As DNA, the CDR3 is TGTGCCAGCAGTTTCGGTGCCGCGCAGTACTTC. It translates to CASSFGAAQYF.